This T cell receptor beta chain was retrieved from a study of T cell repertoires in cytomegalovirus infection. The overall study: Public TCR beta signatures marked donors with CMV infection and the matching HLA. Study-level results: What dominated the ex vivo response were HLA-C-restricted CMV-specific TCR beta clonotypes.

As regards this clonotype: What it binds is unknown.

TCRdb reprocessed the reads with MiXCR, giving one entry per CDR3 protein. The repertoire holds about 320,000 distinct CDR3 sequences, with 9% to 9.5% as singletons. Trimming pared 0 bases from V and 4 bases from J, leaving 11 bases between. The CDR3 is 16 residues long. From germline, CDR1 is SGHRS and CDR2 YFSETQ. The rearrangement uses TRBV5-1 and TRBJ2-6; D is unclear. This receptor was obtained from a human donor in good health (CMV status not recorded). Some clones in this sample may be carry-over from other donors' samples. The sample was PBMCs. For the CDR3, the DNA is TGCGCCAGCAGCTTGGCCGTTGGGGTGGGGGCCAACGTCCTGACTTTC. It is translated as CASSLAVGVGANVLTF.